This TCR beta chain was captured in a study of blood T cells in healthy people across ages (dated by TCRdb to about 2015). In the study overall: In model experiments, template switching captured about one uniquely barcoded TCR beta cDNA molecule for every two T cells. The study measured age-related changes in TCR beta repertoire diversity using deep sequencing normalized with unique cDNA molecular identifiers. The donors were divided into four age groups: young (average around 15 years), middle-aged (about 39), aged (62) and long-lived (roughly 88). Two additional independent replicas of 1 million unique cDNA reads from the same blood draw were analyzed for two donors (one aged 18 to 30 and one aged 80 or older). To avoid experimental bias, donors of different ages were spread randomly across the sequencing lanes. What the study reported, not specific to this receptor: Because profiling used bulk unsorted PBMCs, naive and antigen-experienced compartments could not be compared conclusively. Estimates of total diversity based on one million sequenced T cells were regarded as lower bounds and as underestimates. Donor CMV infection status was unknown, potentially confounding age-related changes in expanded clonotypes. As age increased, observed TCR beta diversity per million T cells dropped in a roughly linear way, and a significant reduction was already evident by age 40. Compared with the aged group, the long-lived group had more naive CD4+ T cells, fewer expanded clones and increased TCR diversity, a pattern suggesting age selection. There was a strong correlation between observed TCR beta diversity and the percentage of naive T cells measured by flow cytometry.

The donors were a few dozen Caucasian individuals from Russia, aged roughly 6 to 100 years, who were systemically healthy. Roughly 9.5 milliliters of peripheral blood were drawn from each donor into EDTA-treated Vacutainer tubes. Ficoll-Paque density-gradient centrifugation was used to isolate PBMCs, with at least 6 million per sample. Trizol reagent was used to extract total RNA from the PBMCs, yielding at least 6 micrograms per sample. The percentages of naive CD45RAhigh/CD27high T cells were determined by flow cytometry on a PBMC aliquot from every donor. Comment on this clonotype: It lacks a known antigen. A much larger clone is a single base away; this may be a read error.

The protocol used for the library was 5' RACE. The sequencing machine was an Illumina HiSeq 2500. A second about 7 to 11 cycle PCR used a sample-barcoded 5' primer and a J-beta primer mix. Each TCR beta cDNA molecule received a unique molecular identifier from a template-switch 5' adaptor carrying 12 random nucleotides. Each sample yielded at least 2.5 million CDR3-containing paired-end reads. All of the RNA was converted into first-strand cDNA using the Mint cDNA synthesis kit, with a TRBC-specific oligonucleotide serving as the primer. Following uracil-DNA glycosylase treatment, all cDNA underwent a first 18-cycle PCR with the universal primers M1SS and BC2_uni_R. The study's own analysis went as follows. For normalization, 1 million high-quality reads, each with a distinct molecular identifier, were randomly selected from each sample. Instead of being binned into consensus sequences, reads with shared molecular identifiers were discarded. CDR3 identification, clonotype clustering and error correction used MiTCR with a Q25 quality threshold and the strictest error-elimination algorithm. A nonparametric unseen species model with Euler transformation was used to estimate lower-bound total TCR beta diversity. The raw public reads went through TCRdb reprocessing: fastp at Q25, MiXCR clone calling, in-frame beta chains kept. Every CDR3 protein is listed once, alongside the most common genes and DNA of its rows. These V and J calls are TCRdb output, not the study's own analysis. The sample includes 500,000 to 700,000 distinct CDR3 sequences, with approximately 30% observed a single time. More than 15% of the sample goes to the ten largest clones.

The CDR3 starts with the cysteine, ends with the phenylalanine, and has 14 residues. The entry retains the CDR3 DNA only, 42 bases that are in frame from base 1. From the germline V gene, CDR1 is SGHDT and CDR2 is YYEEEE. The chain is encoded by TRBV5-6 joined to TRBJ2-5; the D gene may be TRBD1 or TRBD2, since each aligns over 5 bases. The J call is in doubt because the DNA end fits TRBJ2-7 better. The specimen sequenced was blood. The clonotype originates from a woman older than 75 in good health. The CDR3 region: CASSLAGRFCEQYF. The nucleotide sequence reads as follows: TGTGCCAGCAGCTTGGCGGGGCGGTTCTGCGAGCAGTACTTC.